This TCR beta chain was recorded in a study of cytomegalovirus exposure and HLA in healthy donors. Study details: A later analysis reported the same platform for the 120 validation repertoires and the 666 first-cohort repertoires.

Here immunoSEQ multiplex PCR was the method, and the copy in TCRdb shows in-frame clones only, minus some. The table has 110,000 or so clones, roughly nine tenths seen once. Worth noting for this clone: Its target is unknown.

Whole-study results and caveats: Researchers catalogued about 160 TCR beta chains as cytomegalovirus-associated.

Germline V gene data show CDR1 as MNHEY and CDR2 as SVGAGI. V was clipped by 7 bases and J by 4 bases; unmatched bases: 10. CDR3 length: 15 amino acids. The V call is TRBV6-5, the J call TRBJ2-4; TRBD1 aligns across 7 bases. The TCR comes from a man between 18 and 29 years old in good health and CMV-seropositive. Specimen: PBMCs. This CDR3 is CASKVSTGAKNIQYF. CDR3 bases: TGTGCCAGCAAAGTTTCAACAGGGGCTAAAAACATTCAGTACTTC.